This entry features one TCR beta chain sequence. The data originate from a study of PD-L1 blockade in urothelial cancer. Study background: Patients' prior chemotherapy regimens numbered 0 to 3.

Assay used: immunoSEQ multiplex PCR; TCRdb lists only in-frame clones, some missing. The repertoire has 87,000 or so clones, 80% to 85% of them found once; the top ten carry approximately 2.1%. Time point given: pretreatment peripheral blood. The CDR3 contains 15 residues. The V gene end was trimmed by 2 bases and the J gene end by 0 bases; junction bases not matched to a gene: 2. CDR1 is SGHAT and CDR2 is FQNNGV in the germline V gene. The sample consisted of PBMCs, taken around atezolizumab (anti-PD-L1) treatment. The source of this sequence is a man aged 55 to 70 with urothelial cancer. The chain links TRBV11-2 to TRBJ1-1, with 8 bases fitting TRBD1. This CDR3 is CASSLWTGMNTEAFF. For the CDR3, the DNA is TGTGCCAGCAGCTTATGGACAGGGATGAACACTGAAGCTTTCTTT.